This T cell receptor beta chain emerged from a study of shared clonotypes between healthy human individuals. Naive CD8 cells lacked CD45RO, underwent positive selection for CCR7 and left out terminally differentiated effector memory CD45RA+ cells. V dropped 2 bases and J dropped 2 bases, with 10 bases sitting between them. CDR1 and CDR2 from the germline V gene are SQVTM and ANQGSEA. CDR3 length: 13 residues. TCRdb keeps only in-frame clones here, not all; method: immunoSEQ multiplex PCR. This table holds about 2.2 million clones, around 93% found once. The clonotype was recovered from a man younger than 30 in good health. Some clones in this sample may be carry-over from other donors' samples. Source material: naive CD8+ T cells from PBMCs. The gene calls are TRBV29-1 and TRBJ2-7; D remains unclear. The CDR3 nucleotides are TGCAGCGTTGAAAAGGGAACCCCCTACGAGCAGTACTTC. It encodes CSVEKGTPYEQYF.